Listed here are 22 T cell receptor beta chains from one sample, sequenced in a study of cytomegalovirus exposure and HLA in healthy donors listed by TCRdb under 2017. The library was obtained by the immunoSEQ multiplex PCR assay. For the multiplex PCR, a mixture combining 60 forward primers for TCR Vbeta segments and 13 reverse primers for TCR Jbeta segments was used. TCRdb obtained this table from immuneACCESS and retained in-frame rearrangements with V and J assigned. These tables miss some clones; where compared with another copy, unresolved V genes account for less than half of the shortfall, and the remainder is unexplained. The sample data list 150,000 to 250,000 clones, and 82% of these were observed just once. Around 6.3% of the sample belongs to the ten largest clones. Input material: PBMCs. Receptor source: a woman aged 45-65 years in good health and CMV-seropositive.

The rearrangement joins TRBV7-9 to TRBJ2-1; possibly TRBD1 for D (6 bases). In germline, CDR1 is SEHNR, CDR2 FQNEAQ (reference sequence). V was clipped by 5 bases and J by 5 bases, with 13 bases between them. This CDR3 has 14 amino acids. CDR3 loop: CASSHRVLDNEQFF. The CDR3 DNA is TGTGCCAGCAGCCACAGGGTCCTCGACAATGAGCAGTTCTTC.

CDR3 sequence (DNA): TGTGCCTGGAGTGTAGGGTCAGGGTTCCACGAGCAGTACTTC. It encodes CAWSVGSGFHEQYF. The rearrangement joins TRBV30 to TRBJ2-7; a possible D gene is TRBD1 (5 bases). The CDR3 extends over 14 amino acids. Per the germline V gene, CDR1 is GTSNPN and CDR2 is SVGIG (reference sequence). V lost 0 bases to trimming and J lost 5 bases, with 14 bases between them.

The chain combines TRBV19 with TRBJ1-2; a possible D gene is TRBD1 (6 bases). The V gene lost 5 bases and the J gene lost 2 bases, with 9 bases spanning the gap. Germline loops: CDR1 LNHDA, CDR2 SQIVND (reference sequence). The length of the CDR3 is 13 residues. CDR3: CASSRDRNYGYTF. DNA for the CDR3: TGTGCCAGTAGTCGCGACAGGAACTATGGCTACACCTTC.

CDR3 sequence reads: CASSTRQRTQNNEQFF. The CDR3 DNA reads TGTGCCAGCAGCACCAGACAGAGAACCCAAAACAATGAGCAGTTCTTC. J is TRBJ2-1 and V is TRBV7-2; a weak D match, TRBD1 (5 bases). Germline values: CDR1 SGHTA, CDR2 FQGNSA. The CDR3 length is 16 residues. V shed 5 bases and J shed 5 bases, with 19 bases lying between them. Combining the CDR3 with reference TRBV7-2 and TRBJ2-1 gives the whole variable domain GAGVSQSPSNKVTEKGKDVELRCDPISGHTALYWYRQSLGQGLEFLIYFQGNSAPDKSGLPSDRFSAERTGGSVSTLTIQRTQQEDSAVYLCASSTRQRTQNNEQFFGPGTRLTVL.

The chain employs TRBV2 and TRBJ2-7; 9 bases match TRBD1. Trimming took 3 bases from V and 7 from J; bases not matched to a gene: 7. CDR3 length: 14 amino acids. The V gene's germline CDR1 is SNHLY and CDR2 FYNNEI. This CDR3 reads CASSDRTGVGEQYF. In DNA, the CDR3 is TGTGCCAGCAGTGATAGGACAGGGGTAGGGGAGCAGTACTTC.

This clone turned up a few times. The CDR3 loop reads CASSSRGVWNEQFF. The CDR3 DNA reads as TGTGCCAGCAGCTCCCGAGGAGTTTGGAATGAGCAGTTCTTC. The J gene is TRBJ2-1, the V gene TRBV7-9; D remains ambiguous. Per germline, CDR1 SEHNR and CDR2 FQNEAQ (reference sequence). V lost 4 bases to trimming and J lost 7 bases, with 14 bases between them. The CDR3 has 14 amino acids.

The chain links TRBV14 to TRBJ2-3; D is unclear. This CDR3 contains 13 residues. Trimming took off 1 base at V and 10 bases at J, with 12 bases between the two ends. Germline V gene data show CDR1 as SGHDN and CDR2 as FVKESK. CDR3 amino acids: CASSQGGARAQYF. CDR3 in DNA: TGTGCCAGCAGCCAAGGAGGAGCCCGAGCGCAGTATTTT.

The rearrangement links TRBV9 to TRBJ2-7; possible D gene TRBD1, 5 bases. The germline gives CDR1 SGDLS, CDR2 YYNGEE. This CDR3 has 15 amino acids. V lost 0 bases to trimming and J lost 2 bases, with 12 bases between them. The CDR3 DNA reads TGTGCCAGCAGCGTAGGAGACAGTGTCCCCTACGAGCAGTACTTC. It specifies CASSVGDSVPYEQYF.

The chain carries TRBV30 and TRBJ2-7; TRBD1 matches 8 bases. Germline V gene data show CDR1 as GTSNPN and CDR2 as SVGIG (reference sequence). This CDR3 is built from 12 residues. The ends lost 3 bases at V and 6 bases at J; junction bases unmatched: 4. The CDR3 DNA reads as TGTGCCTGGAGCACGACAGGGGCCGAGCAGTACTTC. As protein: CAWSTTGAEQYF.

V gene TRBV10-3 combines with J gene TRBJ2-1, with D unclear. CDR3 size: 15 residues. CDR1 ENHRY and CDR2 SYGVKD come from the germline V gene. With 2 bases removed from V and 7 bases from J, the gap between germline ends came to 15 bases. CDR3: CAISEITYSKNEQFF. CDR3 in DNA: TGTGCCATCAGTGAGATAACCTACTCCAAGAATGAGCAGTTCTTC.

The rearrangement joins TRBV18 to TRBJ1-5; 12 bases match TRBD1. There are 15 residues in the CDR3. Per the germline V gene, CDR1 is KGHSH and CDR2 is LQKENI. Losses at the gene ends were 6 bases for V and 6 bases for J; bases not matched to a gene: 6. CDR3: CASSPGTGGGQPQHF. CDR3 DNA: TGTGCCAGCTCCCCCGGGACAGGGGGCGGTCAGCCCCAGCATTTT. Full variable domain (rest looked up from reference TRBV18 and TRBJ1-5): NAGVMQNPRHLVRRRGQEARLRCSPMKGHSHVYWYRQLPEEGLKFMVYLQKENIIDESGMPKERFSAEFPKEGPSILRIQQVVRGDSAAYFCASSPGTGGGQPQHFGDGTRLSIL.

The CDR3 sequence: CASSLGGSEKLFF. CDR3 coding DNA: TGTGCCAGCAGCTTAGGGGGCAGTGAAAAACTGTTTTTT. This chain links TRBV7-9 with TRBJ1-4, with D possibly TRBD1 on 5 matching bases. Germline assignment: CDR1 SEHNR and CDR2 FQNEAQ (reference sequence). The CDR3 is made up of 13 amino acids. V was pared by 1 base and J by 7 bases, with 7 bases between.

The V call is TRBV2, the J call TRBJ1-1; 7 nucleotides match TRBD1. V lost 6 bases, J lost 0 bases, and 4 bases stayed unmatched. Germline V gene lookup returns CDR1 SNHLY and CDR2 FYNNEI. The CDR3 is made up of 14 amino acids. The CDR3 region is CASRGTVLNTEAFF. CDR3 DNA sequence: TGTGCCAGCAGAGGGACAGTGCTGAACACTGAAGCTTTCTTT.

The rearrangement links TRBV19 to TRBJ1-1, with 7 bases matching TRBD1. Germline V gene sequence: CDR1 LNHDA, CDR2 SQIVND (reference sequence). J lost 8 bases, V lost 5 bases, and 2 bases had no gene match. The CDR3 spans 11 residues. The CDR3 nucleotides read TGTGCCAGTAGTGAGGACAGGGAAGCTTTCTTT. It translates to CASSEDREAFF.

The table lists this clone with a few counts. The chain's CDR3 is CSVLSHTEAFF. For the CDR3, the DNA is TGCAGCGTTCTTAGTCACACTGAAGCTTTCTTT. The chain couples TRBV29-1 to TRBJ1-1; D is undetermined. V lost 5 bases and J 3 bases, leaving 7 bases between the germline ends. From germline, CDR1 is SQVTM and CDR2 ANQGSEA. CDR3 size: 11 residues.

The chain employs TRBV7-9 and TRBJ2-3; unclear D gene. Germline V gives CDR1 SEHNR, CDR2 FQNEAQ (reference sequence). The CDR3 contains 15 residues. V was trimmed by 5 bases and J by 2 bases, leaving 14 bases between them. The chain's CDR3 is CASSLSLSPTDTQYF. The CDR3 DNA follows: TGTGCCAGCAGCCTTAGTCTAAGCCCCACAGATACGCAGTATTTT.

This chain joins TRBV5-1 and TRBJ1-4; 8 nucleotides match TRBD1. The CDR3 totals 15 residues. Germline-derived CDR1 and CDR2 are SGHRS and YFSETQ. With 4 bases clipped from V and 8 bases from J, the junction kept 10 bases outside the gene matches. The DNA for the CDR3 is TGCGCCAGCAGCGCCTCGCAGGGGGCGGTGGAAAAACTGTTTTTT. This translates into CASSASQGAVEKLFF. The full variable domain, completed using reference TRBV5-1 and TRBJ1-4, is KAGVTQTPRYLIKTRGQQVTLSCSPISGHRSVSWYQQTPGQGLQFLFEYFSETQRNKGNFPGRFSGRQFSNSRSEMNVSTLELGDSALYLCASSASQGAVEKLFFGSGTQLSVL.

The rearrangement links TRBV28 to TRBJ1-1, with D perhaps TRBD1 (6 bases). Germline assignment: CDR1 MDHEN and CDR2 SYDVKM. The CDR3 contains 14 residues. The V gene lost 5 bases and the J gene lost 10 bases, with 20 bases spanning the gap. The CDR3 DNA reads TGTGCCAGCAGTCCCTTTTTAGCGGGGGCTGGAGCTTTCTTT. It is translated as CASSPFLAGAGAFF.

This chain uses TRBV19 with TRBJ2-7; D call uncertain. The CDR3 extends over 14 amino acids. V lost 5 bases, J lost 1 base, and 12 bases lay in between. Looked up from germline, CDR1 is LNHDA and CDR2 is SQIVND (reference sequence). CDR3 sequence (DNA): TGTGCCAGTAGTCCCCGTCAGATATCCTACGAGCAGTACTTC. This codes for CASSPRQISYEQYF.

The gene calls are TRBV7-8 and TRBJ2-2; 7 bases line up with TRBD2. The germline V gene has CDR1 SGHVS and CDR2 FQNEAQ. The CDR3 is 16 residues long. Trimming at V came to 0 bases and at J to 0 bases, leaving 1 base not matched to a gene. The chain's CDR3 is CASSLAGGSNTGELFF. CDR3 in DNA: TGTGCCAGCAGCTTAGCGGGAGGGTCGAACACCGGGGAGCTGTTTTTT.

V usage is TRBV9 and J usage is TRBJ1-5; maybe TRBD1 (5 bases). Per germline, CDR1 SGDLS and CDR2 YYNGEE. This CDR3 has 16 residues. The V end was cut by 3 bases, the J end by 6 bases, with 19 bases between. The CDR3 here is CASSAEKGRVFQPQHF. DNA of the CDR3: TGTGCCAGCAGCGCAGAAAAGGGGAGGGTTTTTCAGCCCCAGCATTTT.

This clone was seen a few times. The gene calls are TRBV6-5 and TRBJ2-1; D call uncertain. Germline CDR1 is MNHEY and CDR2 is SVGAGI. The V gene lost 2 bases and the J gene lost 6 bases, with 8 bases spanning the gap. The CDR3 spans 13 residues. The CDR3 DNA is TGTGCCAGCAGTTACGACTTCATCAATGAGCAGTTCTTC. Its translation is CASSYDFINEQFF.